One and the same sample provided the 5 T cell receptor beta chains below, sequenced in a study of tumor and adjacent non-tumor tissue in lung cancer. No cell sorting was done before RNA was extracted from the tissue. The normal lung tissue was taken more than 3 cm from the tumor edge. The library came from three nested PCR rounds adapted from ARM-PCR protocols. Each CDR3 protein gets one entry after TCRdb re-called the multiplex PCR reads with MiXCR. This sample has about 48,000 distinct CDR3 sequences, with 60% to 65% found just once. Material for sequencing was distant non-tumor lung tissue. Receptors were obtained from a woman between 70 and 85 years old with non-small cell lung cancer.

About this clonotype: At one end, the junction sequence differs from germline, possibly due to a read error. V is TRBV4-2 and J is TRBJ2-2, with D perhaps TRBD2 (5 bases). This CDR3 is built from 16 residues. Germline-derived CDR1 and CDR2 are LGHNA and YNFKEQ. The CDR3 DNA reads as TGTGCCAGCAGCCAAGATTGGGCCGCGAAGACCGGGGAGCTGTTCTTT. Translation gives CASSQDWAAKTGELFF.

This clonotype was found a few times. The chain recombines TRBV30 with TRBJ1-6; D is undetermined. The CDR3 is made up of 13 amino acids. Deletions cut 6 bases from V and 10 bases from J, with 16 bases between. CDR1 and CDR2 (germline): GTSNPN, SVGIG (reference sequence). The CDR3 loop reads CACSVVSRSPLHF. The CDR3 coding sequence is TGTGCCTGTAGCGTGGTCAGTCGCTCACCCCTCCACTTT.

The table lists this clonotype with many counts. The gene calls are TRBV6-7 and TRBJ2-7; 7 nucleotides agree with TRBD1. TRBV6-7 is an open reading frame, and its role is uncertain. J was trimmed by 0 bases and V by 5 bases; bases with no gene match: 7. The length of the CDR3 is 15 residues. The CDR3 loop is CASSLRTGSSYEQYF. CDR3 DNA: TGTGCCAGCAGTCTTAGGACAGGCAGCTCCTACGAGCAGTACTTC.

On this clonotype itself: One junction end disagrees with the germline gene, perhaps due to a read error. The V gene is TRBV29-1, the J gene TRBJ2-7, with a tentative D call TRBD2 (6 bases). Germline V gene sequence: CDR1 SQVTM, CDR2 ANQGSEA. This CDR3 spans 14 amino acids. CDR3 amino acids: CSLEFGGNSYEQYF. CDR3 nucleotides: TGCAGCCTTGAATTTGGGGGGAACTCCTACGAGCAGTACTTC.

Note on this clonotype: This may be a read error, as it is one base from a much larger clone. J is TRBJ2-7 and V is TRBV20-1; 7 positions agree with TRBD2. The trim removed 7 bases at V and 4 bases at J, leaving 16 bases unmatched. Per the germline V gene, CDR1 is DFQATT and CDR2 is SNEGSKA (reference sequence). The CDR3 runs 15 residues. The CDR3 bases are TGCAGTGTTAGTTCGACTGGCGGGAGTGAGTACGAGCAGTACTTC. It is translated as CSVSSTGGSEYEQYF.